These T cell receptor beta chains were read from a single sample in a study of cytotoxic CD8 clonotypes in ibrutinib-treated CLL. Measured with immunoSEQ multiplex PCR; TCRdb has only the in-frame clones, and not every one. The table includes 200,000 to 250,000 clones, about three quarters detected once. This specimen consisted of PBMCs, obtained after 24 months of ibrutinib treatment. The source of these receptors is a human donor with chronic lymphocytic leukemia. Both conserved end residues are trimmed from each CDR3.

v_gene	j_gene	CDR3aa
TRBV18	TRBJ1-4	ASSPETDWNEKLF
TRBV7-3	TRBJ2-1	ASSSRLAGGRVNEQF
TRBV30	TRBJ2-7	AWTEAYEQY
TRBV19	TRBJ1-1	ASSPLTGTEAF
TRBV10-3	TRBJ2-7	AISGDSLYEQY
TRBV2	TRBJ2-7	ASGAGVENHEQY
TRBV6-5	TRBJ2-5	ASKVSGGGETQY
TRBV28	TRBJ1-2	ASRDTMEGYT
TRBV9	TRBJ1-2	ASSSPGQGGGYT
TRBV9	TRBJ1-5	ASSLGTVNQPQH